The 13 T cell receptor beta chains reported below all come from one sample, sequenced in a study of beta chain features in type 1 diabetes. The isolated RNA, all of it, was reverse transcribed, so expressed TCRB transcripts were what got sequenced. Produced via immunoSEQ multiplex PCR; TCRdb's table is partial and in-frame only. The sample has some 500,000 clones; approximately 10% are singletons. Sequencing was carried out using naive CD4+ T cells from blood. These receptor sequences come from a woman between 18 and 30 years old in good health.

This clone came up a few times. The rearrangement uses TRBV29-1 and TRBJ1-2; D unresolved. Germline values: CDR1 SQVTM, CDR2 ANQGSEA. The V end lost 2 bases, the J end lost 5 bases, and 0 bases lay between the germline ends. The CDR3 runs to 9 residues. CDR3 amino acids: CSVEYGYTF. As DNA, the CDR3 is TGCAGCGTTGAATATGGCTACACCTTC.

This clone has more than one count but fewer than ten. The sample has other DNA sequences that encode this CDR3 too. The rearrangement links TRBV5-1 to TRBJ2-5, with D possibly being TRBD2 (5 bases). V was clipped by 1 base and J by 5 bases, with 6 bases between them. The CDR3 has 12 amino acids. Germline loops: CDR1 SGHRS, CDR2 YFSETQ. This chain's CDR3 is CASSLRGETQYF. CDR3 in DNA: TGCGCCAGCAGCTTGCGGGGTGAGACCCAGTACTTC.

The CDR3 spells CVTSGPYEQYV. The DNA for the CDR3 is TGTGTCACTTCTGGGCCCTACGAGCAGTACGTC. This sequence joins TRBV28 and TRBJ2-7; D not certain. CDR3 length: 11 amino acids. From germline, CDR1 is MDHEN and CDR2 SYDVKM.

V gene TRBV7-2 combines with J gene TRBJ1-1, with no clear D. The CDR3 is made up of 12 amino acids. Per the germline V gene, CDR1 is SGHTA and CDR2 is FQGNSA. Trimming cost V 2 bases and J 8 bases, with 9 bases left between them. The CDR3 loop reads CASSLTAREAFF. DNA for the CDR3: TGTGCCAGCAGCTTAACGGCTCGAGAAGCTTTCTTT.

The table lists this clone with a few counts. In DNA form, the CDR3 reads TGTGCCTGGAGTCGGGGTGGCTACACCTTC. Protein: CAWSRGGYTF. The chain is built from TRBV30 and TRBJ1-2; no reliable D call. Germline CDR1 and CDR2: GTSNPN and SVGIG (reference sequence). V shed 2 bases and J shed 7 bases, with 5 bases lying between them. CDR3 length: 10 residues.

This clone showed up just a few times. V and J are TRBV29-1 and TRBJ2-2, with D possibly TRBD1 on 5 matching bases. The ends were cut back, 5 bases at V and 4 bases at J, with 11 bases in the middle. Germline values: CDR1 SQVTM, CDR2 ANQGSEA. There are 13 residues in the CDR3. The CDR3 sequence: CSVTGKSTGELFF. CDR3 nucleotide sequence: TGCAGCGTTACAGGAAAATCCACCGGGGAGCTGTTTTTT.

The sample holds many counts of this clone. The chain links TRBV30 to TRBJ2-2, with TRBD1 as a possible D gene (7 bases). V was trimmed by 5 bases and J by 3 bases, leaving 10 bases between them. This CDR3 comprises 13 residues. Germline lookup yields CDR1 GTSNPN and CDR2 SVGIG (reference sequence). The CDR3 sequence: CAWDREDTGELFF. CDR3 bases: TGTGCCTGGGACAGGGAGGACACCGGGGAGCTGTTTTTT.

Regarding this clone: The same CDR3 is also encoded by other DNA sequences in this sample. CDR3 protein: CASSLADRENTEAFF. The CDR3 region has the DNA TGTGCCAGCAGCTTAGCGGACAGGGAGAACACTGAAGCTTTCTTT. The rearrangement joins TRBV7-9 to TRBJ1-1, with 8 positions matching TRBD1. Looked up from germline, CDR1 is SEHNR and CDR2 is FQNEAQ (reference sequence). The CDR3 spans 15 residues. Trimming cost V 0 bases and J 1 base; bases outside gene matches: 1.

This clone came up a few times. CDR3 in DNA: TGTGCCATCAGTGAACGGGAGAACTACAATGAGCAGTTCTTC. Its protein product is CAISERENYNEQFF. V is TRBV10-3 and J is TRBJ2-1; D might be TRBD2 (6 bases). The V end lost 3 bases, the J end lost 3 bases, and 9 bases lay between the germline ends. Germline lookup yields CDR1 ENHRY and CDR2 SYGVKD. CDR3 size: 14 residues.

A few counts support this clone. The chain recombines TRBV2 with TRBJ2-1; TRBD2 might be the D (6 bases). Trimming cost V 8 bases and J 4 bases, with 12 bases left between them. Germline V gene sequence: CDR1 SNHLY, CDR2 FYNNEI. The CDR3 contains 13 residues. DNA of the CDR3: TGTGCCAGCCGGGGGACGTTTTACAATGAGCAGTTCTTC. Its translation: CASRGTFYNEQFF.

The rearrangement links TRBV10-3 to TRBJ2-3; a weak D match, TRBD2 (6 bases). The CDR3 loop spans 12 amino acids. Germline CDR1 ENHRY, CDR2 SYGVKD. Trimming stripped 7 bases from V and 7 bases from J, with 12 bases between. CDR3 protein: CAINRGSNTQYF. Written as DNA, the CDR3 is TGTGCCATCAATCGGGGGTCTAATACGCAGTATTTT.

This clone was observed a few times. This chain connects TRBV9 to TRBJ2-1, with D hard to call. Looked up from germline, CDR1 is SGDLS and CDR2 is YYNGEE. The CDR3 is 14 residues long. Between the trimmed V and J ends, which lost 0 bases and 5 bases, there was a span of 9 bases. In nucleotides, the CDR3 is TGTGCCAGCAGCGTAGCCGGGCCGAACAATGAGCAGTTCTTC. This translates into CASSVAGPNNEQFF.

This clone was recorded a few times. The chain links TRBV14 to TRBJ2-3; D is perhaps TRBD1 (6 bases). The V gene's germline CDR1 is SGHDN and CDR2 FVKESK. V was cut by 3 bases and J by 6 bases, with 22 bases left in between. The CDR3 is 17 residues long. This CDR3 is CASSQKGERRTRDTQYF. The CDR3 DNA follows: TGTGCCAGCAGCCAGAAGGGGGAAAGACGCACCCGGGATACGCAGTATTTT. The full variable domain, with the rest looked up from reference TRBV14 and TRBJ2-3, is EAGVTQFPSHSVIEKGQTVTLRCDPISGHDNLYWYRRVMGKEIKFLLHFVKESKQDESGMPNNRFLAERTGGTYSTLKVQPAELEDSGVYFCASSQKGERRTRDTQYFGPGTRLTVL.